This T cell receptor beta chain was captured by sequencing in a study of spatial heterogeneity in lung cancer (dated by TCRdb to about 2019). About the study as a whole: More beta-chain than alpha-chain transcripts were consistently detected, likely reflecting higher beta-chain transcript abundance. TCR repertoire features were related to nonsynonymous mutation counts determined by whole-exome sequencing of tumor tissue. At surgery, both alpha and beta chains were TCR-sequenced in 220 tumor regions, fewer than 85 matched nontumor lung samples and over 50 PBMC samples. In the raw uncorrected reads, each unique combination of TCR and UMI appeared more than ten times on average. In non-small cell lung cancer, the study quantitatively compared TCR alpha and beta repertoires across several tumor regions, matched nontumor lung, and blood.

What the study reported, not specific to this receptor: Confirming at a functional level the hypothesis that regional TCRs recognize regional mutations was considered to require additional single-cell paired TCR alpha and beta sequencing. Ubiquitous expanded tumor TCRs were found in blood more often at tumor resection than at routine follow-up.

At the junction V is shortened by 5 bases and J by 9 bases, with 14 bases in between. The CDR3 runs 13 residues from the cysteine to the phenylalanine. Of the read, only the CDR3 DNA is kept; its 39 bases are in frame from base 1. Via the germline V gene, CDR1 is SGHTA and CDR2 FQGNSA. In this sample, this clonotype turned up many times. Which antigen it targets is not known. Base qualities are not at hand, and no much larger clone is one base apart. The time point label, read with the paper, signifies: sample taken at primary tumor resection. Samples were obtained from 65 to 90 patients with early-stage, untreated non-small cell lung cancer from the lung TRACERx cohort. Without any cell sorting, TCR sequencing was performed on whole RNA extracted either from tumor and nontumor lung tissue or from cryopreserved PBMC samples. Only patients with enough RNA available from two or more tumor regions were chosen for TCR sequencing.

Library creation used 5' RACE. The listed sequencing device is NextSeq 500. The TCR library protocol attached a unique molecular identifier to each TCR cDNA molecule to allow correction of PCR and sequencing errors. In the original analysis: TCR identification, UMI-based error correction and CDR3 extraction were all carried out with Decombinator tools. TCRs above a frequency of 2 per 1,000, corresponding to the top 1% of the tumor frequency distribution, were defined as expanded. Renyi diversity was computed with the R vegan package after each repertoire had been subsampled 100 times to 5,000 TCRs. To build CDR3 similarity networks, amino acid triplet string-kernel similarity was used, and CDR3s were connected when their pairwise similarity was above 0.82. TCRdb handled the public reads itself, with Q25 trimming in fastp and clone calling in MiXCR, and kept productive beta chains. Each record represents a unique CDR3 protein, reported with the most common genes and DNA among its rows. The V and J calls, along with clone size, are taken from TCRdb and not from the paper's own processing. The sample has some 21,000 distinct CDR3 sequences on record, about 4.6% of them singletons. In total, the top ten clones hold 7.4% of the sample.

Recombination linked TRBV7-2 to TRBJ2-1, and possibly TRBD1, on 5 matching bases. The source is a male donor with early-stage non-small cell lung cancer. Material: PBMCs, obtained at surgery. The CDR3 amino acid sequence is: CASSTSQGTEQFF. DNA sequence: TGTGCCAGCAGCACCAGTCAGGGTACTGAGCAGTTCTTC.